The following is a T cell receptor beta chain sequence with its context. TRB rearrangements spanning V, D and J were amplified using mixed TRB-A/B primers. TCRdb re-derived calls from the multiplex PCR reads in MiXCR, one entry per CDR3 protein. Among 2,000 to 2,500 distinct CDR3 sequences, about 24% were seen once, and the ten largest hold 8.8%. This specimen belongs to a study of T cell repertoires in aging, cancer and after chemotherapy. Study-level information: Paired samples before and after chemotherapy came from glioblastoma patients receiving temozolomide-based therapy.

The V gene's germline CDR1 is SGHTA and CDR2 FQGNSA. Trimming removed 5 bases at V and 0 bases at J, with 28 bases between. CDR3 length: 20 amino acids. Amplification of TCR beta used genomic DNA extracted from peripheral blood. The receptor's source is a human donor with a solid tumor. The V gene is TRBV7-2, the J gene TRBJ2-5; tentatively, D is TRBD2 (7 bases). Source material: blood. The CDR3 spells CASSQDGGQGKVPYQETQYF. The DNA for the CDR3 is TGTGCCAGCAGCCAAGACGGGGGGCAGGGGAAGGTTCCTTACCAAGAGACCCAGTACTTC.